These 19 T cell receptor beta chains were sequenced from one sample in a study of Ad26.COV2.S vaccination and SARS-CoV-2 variants. Method: immunoSEQ multiplex PCR; TCRdb's copy keeps in-frame clones and lacks some. The table lists roughly 380,000 clones, around nine tenths of them singletons. Treatment in this sample: roughly 20 received Ad26.COV2.S at low or high dose, single or two shots; 5 received placebo; per-sample allocation not given. Day 63 after the first injection of vaccine or placebo was the sampling time. This specimen consisted of peripheral blood, obtained in a trial of Ad26.COV2.S vaccine versus placebo. These receptors came from a person between 18 and 65 years old who received the Ad26.COV2.S COVID-19 vaccine or a placebo.

This rearrangement joins TRBV4-1 to TRBJ1-5; D gene ambiguous. Deletions cut 0 bases from V and 7 bases from J, with 7 bases between. CDR1 and CDR2 (germline): MGHRA, YSYEKL. CDR3 length: 13 residues. CDR3: CASSQEHLQPQHF. The CDR3 nucleotides are TGCGCCAGCAGCCAAGAACATCTACAGCCCCAGCATTTT.

The V gene is TRBV28, the J gene TRBJ1-1; no definite D call. This CDR3 is 14 amino acids long. Germline V gives CDR1 MDHEN, CDR2 SYDVKM. Trimming shortened V by 2 bases and J by 7 bases, and 14 bases separated the two germline ends. The CDR3 DNA follows: TGTGCCAGCAGTTTAAGTTCCGGACCTAATGAAGCTTTCTTT. It encodes CASSLSSGPNEAFF.

This clone showed up just once. The chain combines TRBV9 with TRBJ1-1, with no clear D. The germline V gene has CDR1 SGDLS and CDR2 YYNGEE. CDR3 length equals 15 residues. The V end lost 0 bases, the J end lost 2 bases, and 11 bases lay between the germline ends. CDR3 DNA: TGTGCCAGCAGCGTAGCTCTCGAACAAAACACTGAAGCTTTCTTT. Translated: CASSVALEQNTEAFF.

J is TRBJ2-4 and V is TRBV29-1, with 8 bases that match TRBD1. The junction had 5 bases not matched to a gene; V was cut back by 7 bases and J by 6 bases. Germline V gene sequence: CDR1 SQVTM, CDR2 ANQGSEA. The CDR3 length is 12 residues. The CDR3 DNA reads TGCAGCGCCCCAGGGGGCGGAAACATTCAGTACTTC. Translation gives CSAPGGGNIQYF.

The rearrangement joins TRBV5-4 to TRBJ2-3; D remains unclear. V lost 1 base, J lost 0 bases, and 6 bases lay in between. This CDR3 has 14 residues. Germline V gives CDR1 SGHNT, CDR2 YYREEE (reference sequence). CDR3: CASSLRISTDTQYF. CDR3 nucleotide sequence: TGTGCCAGCAGCTTGAGGATTAGCACAGATACGCAGTATTTT.

The chain is built from TRBV19 and TRBJ1-5; D may be TRBD1 (5 bases). Trimming cost V 8 bases and J 7 bases, with 15 bases left between them. The CDR3 has 13 amino acids. Germline CDR1 reads LNHDA; CDR2 reads SQIVND (reference sequence). In DNA form, the CDR3 reads TGTGCCAGTGGGCGAGGGGTGTGGCAGCCCCAGCATTTT. This sequence encodes CASGRGVWQPQHF.

The chain uses TRBV6-5 and TRBJ2-3, with no clear D. Germline loops: CDR1 MNHEY, CDR2 SVGAGI. This CDR3 region has 10 residues. Trimming pared 10 bases from V and 4 bases from J, leaving 6 bases between. CDR3 in amino acids: CATYPDTQYF. Here the CDR3 DNA reads TGTGCCACCTATCCAGATACGCAGTATTTT.

CDR3 sequence (DNA): TGCGCCAGCAGCTTGAGGGGGTCCGGAGAAAAACTGTTTTTT. Protein product: CASSLRGSGEKLFF. The chain is built from TRBV5-1 and TRBJ1-4, with TRBD1 as a possible D gene (6 bases). Germline values: CDR1 SGHRS, CDR2 YFSETQ. The V gene lost 1 base and the J gene lost 8 bases, with 12 bases spanning the gap. The CDR3 extends over 14 amino acids.

V is TRBV28 and J is TRBJ2-5; D remains ambiguous. Per the germline V gene, CDR1 is MDHEN and CDR2 is SYDVKM. This CDR3 has 15 residues. V was pared by 3 bases and J by 2 bases, with 13 bases between. CDR3 protein: CASSFDRQTQETQYF. CDR3 nucleotide sequence: TGTGCCAGCAGTTTCGATAGACAAACACAAGAGACCCAGTACTTC.

This chain uses TRBV15 with TRBJ2-7; D gene ambiguous. Germline CDR1 and CDR2: LNHNV and YYDKDF (reference sequence). The CDR3 sequence is 16 residues long. The V end was cut by 1 base, the J end by 1 base, with 14 bases between. CDR3 DNA sequence: TGTGCCACCAGCAGAGGGTACGTGTGGTTTTCCTACGAGCAGTACTTC. It yields the protein CATSRGYVWFSYEQYF.

The chain couples TRBV30 to TRBJ1-4, with D uncertain. This CDR3 region has 11 residues. Trimming cost V 2 bases and J 8 bases, with 6 bases left between them. Germline values: CDR1 GTSNPN, CDR2 SVGIG (reference sequence). CDR3 DNA: TGTGCCTGGAGTTCGGGGGAAAAACTGTTTTTT. This sequence encodes CAWSSGEKLFF.

DNA of the CDR3: TGTGCCAGTACAGGGACAGGAGGATACGAGCAGTACTTC. This sequence encodes CASTGTGGYEQYF. V and J are TRBV19 and TRBJ2-7; 8 bases fit TRBD1. The J segment lost 4 bases and the V segment lost 7 bases, leaving 6 bases of the junction unmatched. This CDR3 is built from 13 residues. Germline CDR1 LNHDA, CDR2 SQIVND (reference sequence). The entire variable domain, with the rest obtained from reference TRBV19 and TRBJ2-7, is as follows: DGGITQSPKYLFRKEGQNVTLSCEQNLNHDAMYWYRQDPGQGLRLIYYSQIVNDFQKGDIAEGYSVSREKKESFPLTVTSAQKNPTAFYLCASTGTGGYEQYFGPGTRLTVT.

This chain uses TRBV7-2 with TRBJ2-2, with 14 positions matching TRBD2. The CDR3 spans 15 residues. The J segment lost 9 bases and the V segment lost 6 bases, leaving 6 bases of the junction unmatched. The germline gives CDR1 SGHTA, CDR2 FQGNSA. CDR3 in DNA: TGTGCCAGCAGATTGACTAGCGGGGGGGCCTGGGAGCTGTTTTTT. Amino acids: CASRLTSGGAWELFF.

The chain employs TRBV4-3 and TRBJ1-3, with 8 bases fitting TRBD1. The length of the CDR3 is 16 residues. CDR1 is LGHNA, CDR2 YSLEER, per germline. J lost 2 bases, V lost 2 bases, and 5 bases had no gene match. CDR3 sequence reads: CASSQSRGLTGNTIYF. In nucleotides, the CDR3 is TGCGCCAGCAGCCAAAGCAGGGGGCTTACTGGAAACACCATATATTTT.

This chain uses TRBV3-1 (or the pseudogene TRBV3-2) with TRBJ1-3; a possible D gene is TRBD1 (6 bases). This CDR3 spans 15 amino acids. Trimming cost V 0 bases and J 2 bases, with 8 bases left between them. Germline CDR1 and CDR2: LGHDT and YNNKEL (reference sequence). CDR3 DNA: TGTGCCAGCAGCCAAGATAGGACAGCTGGAAACACCATATATTTT. This encodes CASSQDRTAGNTIYF.

This chain connects TRBV6-5 to TRBJ2-5; D might be TRBD2 (7 bases). V shed 2 bases and J shed 4 bases, with 11 bases lying between them. The CDR3 consists of 14 residues. Germline V gene data show CDR1 as MNHEY and CDR2 as SVGAGI. In DNA, the CDR3 is TGTGCCAGCAGTTACGGGGGGGCCAGAGAGACCCAGTACTTC. It specifies CASSYGGARETQYF.

The gene calls are TRBV2 and TRBJ2-2; D possibly corresponds to TRBD2 (5 bases). Germline values: CDR1 SNHLY, CDR2 FYNNEI. V shed 3 bases and J shed 1 base, with 6 bases lying between them. This CDR3 comprises 14 residues. CDR3 residues: CASSDGLNTGELFF. The CDR3 region has the DNA TGTGCCAGCAGTGACGGACTGAACACCGGGGAGCTGTTTTTT.

The rearrangement joins TRBV4-3 to TRBJ2-4, with D possibly matching TRBD2 (5 bases). The CDR3 totals 15 residues. Per germline, CDR1 LGHNA and CDR2 YSLEER. V was cut by 0 bases and J by 1 base, with 7 bases left in between. DNA of the CDR3: TGCGCCAGCAGCCAAGAAAAGCGGGCCAAAAACATTCAGTACTTC. The encoded protein is CASSQEKRAKNIQYF.

In this sample, this clone turned up once. This chain uses TRBV7-9 with TRBJ1-1; 8 bases map to TRBD1. The junction had 7 bases not matched to a gene; V was cut back by 8 bases and J by 5 bases. CDR1 and CDR2 from the germline V gene are SEHNR and FQNEAQ (reference sequence). The CDR3 covers 13 residues. The DNA for the CDR3 is TGTGCCAGCGGTCAGGGGGCTGTGACTGAAGCTTTCTTT. This encodes CASGQGAVTEAFF.